One and the same sample provided the 4 T cell receptor beta chains below, sequenced in a study of CD8 T cells in ankylosing spondylitis. Their antigens remain unidentified. TCRdb used MiXCR to reprocess the 5' RACE reads, holding one entry per CDR3 protein. Of some 800,000 distinct CDR3 sequences in the sample, about 10% are singletons; the top ten hold just over 0.5%. Study results and limitations: What seemed typical of ankylosing spondylitis blood was a TCR beta motif built from about eight highly homologous variants.

Sequencing was carried out using blood, either unsorted or a sorted T cell fraction (not recorded which). These receptors were collected from a male donor with ankylosing spondylitis.

The sample holds a few counts of this clonotype. The rearrangement links TRBV7-2 to TRBJ2-7, with D tentatively TRBD1 (5 bases). Between the trimmed V and J ends, which lost 8 bases and 3 bases, there was a span of 20 bases. The CDR3 loop spans 15 amino acids. Germline-derived CDR1 and CDR2 are SGHTA and FQGNSA. The CDR3 protein is CASANGPGNNYEQYF. In DNA, the CDR3 is TGTGCCAGCGCGAACGGGCCAGGGAACAACTACGAGCAGTACTTC.

The table lists this clonotype with many counts. The CDR3: CASSDGTFF. The CDR3 DNA is TGTGCCAGCAGCGACGGGACTTTCTTT. V usage is TRBV5-5 and J usage is TRBJ1-1; D unclear. The germline V and J ends were trimmed by 4 bases and 12 bases, with 7 bases remaining between them. Germline-derived CDR1 and CDR2 are SGHKS and YYEKEE (reference sequence). The CDR3 extends over 9 amino acids.

The J gene is TRBJ2-3, the V gene TRBV20-1; 10 nucleotides agree with TRBD2. Unmatched junction bases numbered 6, after V lost 6 bases and J lost 3 bases. Germline CDR1 is DFQATT and CDR2 is SNEGSKA (reference sequence). The CDR3 loop spans 14 amino acids. The CDR3 is CSASSGRWTDTQYF. DNA for the CDR3: TGCAGTGCCTCTAGCGGGAGATGGACAGATACGCAGTATTTT.

This chain uses TRBV7-3 with TRBJ1-1, with D unresolved. V was clipped by 5 bases and J by 2 bases, with 18 bases between them. CDR3 length equals 16 residues. Germline CDR1 and CDR2: SGHTA and FQGTGA. This chain's CDR3 is CASSPSKWGGNTEAFF. The CDR3 DNA reads as TGTGCCAGCAGCCCATCGAAGTGGGGAGGAAACACTGAAGCTTTCTTT.